This TCR beta chain appears in the sequencing data of a study of CD8 T cells in ankylosing spondylitis. Overall study findings and caveats: About 8 highly homologous variants made up a TCR beta motif, and this motif appeared characteristic of ankylosing spondylitis blood.

This clonotype was seen repeatedly, ten times or more. Its antigen is as yet unknown. The germline V gene encodes CDR1 SQVTM and CDR2 ANQGSEA. The CDR3 spans 12 residues. V lost 7 bases and J 6 bases, leaving 13 bases between the germline ends. From the 5' RACE reads, TCRdb called clonotypes with MiXCR, one entry per CDR3 protein. The sample has around 890,000 distinct CDR3 sequences, about 11% seen once. This chain links TRBV29-1 with TRBJ2-1, with D perhaps matching TRBD2 (5 bases). The sample was blood, either unsorted or a sorted T cell fraction (not recorded which). The sequence was collected from a male donor with ankylosing spondylitis. As DNA, the CDR3 is TGCAGCGCCCGACTACCAGGCAATGAGCAGTTCTTC. It yields the protein CSARLPGNEQFF.